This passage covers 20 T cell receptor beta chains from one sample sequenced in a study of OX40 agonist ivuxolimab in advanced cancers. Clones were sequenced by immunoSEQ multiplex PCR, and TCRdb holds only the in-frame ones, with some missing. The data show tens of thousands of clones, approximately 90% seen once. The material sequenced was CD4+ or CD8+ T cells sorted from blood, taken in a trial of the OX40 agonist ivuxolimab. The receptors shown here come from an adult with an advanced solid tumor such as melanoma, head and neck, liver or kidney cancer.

The CDR3 reads CASSLGGFTEAFF. In nucleotides, the CDR3 is TGTGCCAGCAGTTTAGGAGGGTTCACTGAAGCTTTCTTT. The genes are TRBV27 and TRBJ1-1, with no clear D. The CDR3 sequence is 13 residues long. CDR1 MNHEY and CDR2 SMNVEV come from the germline V gene (reference sequence). The V gene lost 2 bases and the J gene lost 4 bases, with 8 bases spanning the gap.

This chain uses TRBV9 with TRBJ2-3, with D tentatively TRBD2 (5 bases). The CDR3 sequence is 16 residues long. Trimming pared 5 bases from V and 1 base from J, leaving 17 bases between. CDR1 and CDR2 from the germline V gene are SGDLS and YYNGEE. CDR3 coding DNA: TGTGCCAGCAGTTTTTCCTCTGGGCGGGGCACAGATACGCAGTATTTT. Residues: CASSFSSGRGTDTQYF.

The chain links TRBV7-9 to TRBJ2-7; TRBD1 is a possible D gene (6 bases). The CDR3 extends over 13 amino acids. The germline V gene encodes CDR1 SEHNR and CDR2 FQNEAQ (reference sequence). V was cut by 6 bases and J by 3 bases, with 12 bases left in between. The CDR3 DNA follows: TGTGCCAGCAGTCCGGGACACAGCTACGAGCAGTACTTC. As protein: CASSPGHSYEQYF.

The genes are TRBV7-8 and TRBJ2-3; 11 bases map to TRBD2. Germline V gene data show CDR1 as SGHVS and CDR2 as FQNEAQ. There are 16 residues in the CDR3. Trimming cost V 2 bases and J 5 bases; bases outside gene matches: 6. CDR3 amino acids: CASSLLAGGPEDTQYF. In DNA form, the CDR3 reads TGTGCCAGCAGCTTATTAGCGGGGGGGCCCGAAGATACGCAGTATTTT.

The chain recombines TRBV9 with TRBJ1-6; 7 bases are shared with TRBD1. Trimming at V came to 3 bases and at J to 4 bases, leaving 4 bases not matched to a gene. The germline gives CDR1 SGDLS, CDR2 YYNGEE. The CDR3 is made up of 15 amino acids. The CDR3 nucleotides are TGTGCCAGCAGCGATGGGACAGTTTATAATTCACCCCTCCACTTT. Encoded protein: CASSDGTVYNSPLHF.

CDR3 coding DNA: TGTGCCACCAGCAGCAGACAGTCCTACGAGCAGTACTTC. Encoded protein: CATSSRQSYEQYF. The chain uses TRBV15 and TRBJ2-7, with D maybe TRBD1 (5 bases). CDR3 length equals 13 residues. Germline V CDR1 and CDR2: LNHNV, YYDKDF (reference sequence). Trimming took 3 bases from V and 1 from J, leaving 7 bases between them.

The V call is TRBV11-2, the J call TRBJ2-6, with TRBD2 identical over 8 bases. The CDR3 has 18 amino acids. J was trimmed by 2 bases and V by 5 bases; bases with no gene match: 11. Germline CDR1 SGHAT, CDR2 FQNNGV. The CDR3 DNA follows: TGTGCCAGCAGCCCCGGGGGACTAGTTCTCCCTGGGGCCAACGTCCTGACTTTC. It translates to CASSPGGLVLPGANVLTF. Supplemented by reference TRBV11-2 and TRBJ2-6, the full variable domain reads EAGVAQSPRYKIIEKRQSVAFWCNPISGHATLYWYQQILGQGPKLLIQFQNNGVVDDSQLPKDRFSAERLKGVDSTLKIQPAKLEDSAVYLCASSPGGLVLPGANVLTFGAGSRLTVL.

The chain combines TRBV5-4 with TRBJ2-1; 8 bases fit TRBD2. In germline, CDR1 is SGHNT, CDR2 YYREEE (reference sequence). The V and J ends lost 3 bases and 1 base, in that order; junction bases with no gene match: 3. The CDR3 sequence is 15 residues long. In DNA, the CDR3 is TGTGCCAGCAGCTCGACTAGCGCTTCCTACAATGAGCAGTTCTTC. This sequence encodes CASSSTSASYNEQFF.

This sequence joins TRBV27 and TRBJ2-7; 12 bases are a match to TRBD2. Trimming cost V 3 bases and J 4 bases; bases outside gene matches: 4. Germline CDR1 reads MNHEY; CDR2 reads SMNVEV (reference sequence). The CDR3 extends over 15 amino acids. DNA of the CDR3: TGTGCCAGCAGTTTCGGACTAGCGGGAAGTTACGAGCAGTACTTC. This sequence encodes CASSFGLAGSYEQYF.

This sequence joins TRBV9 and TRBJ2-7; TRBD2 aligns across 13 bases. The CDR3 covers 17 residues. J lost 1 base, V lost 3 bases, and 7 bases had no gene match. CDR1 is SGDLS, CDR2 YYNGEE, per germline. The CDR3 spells CASSDGLAGVGSYEQYF. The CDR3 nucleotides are TGTGCCAGCAGCGACGGACTAGCGGGAGTAGGATCCTACGAGCAGTACTTC.

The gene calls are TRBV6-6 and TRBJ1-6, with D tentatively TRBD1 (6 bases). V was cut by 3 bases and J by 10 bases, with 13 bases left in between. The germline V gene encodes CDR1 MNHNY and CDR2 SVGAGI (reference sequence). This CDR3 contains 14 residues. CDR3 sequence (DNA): TGTGCCAGCAGTTATAAACAGGGTGGATCACCCCTCCACTTT. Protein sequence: CASSYKQGGSPLHF.

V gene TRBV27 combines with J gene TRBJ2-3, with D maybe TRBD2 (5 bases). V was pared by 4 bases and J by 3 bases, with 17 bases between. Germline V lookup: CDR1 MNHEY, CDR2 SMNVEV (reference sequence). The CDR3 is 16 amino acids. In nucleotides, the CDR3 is TGTGCCAGCAGTTCTCTACTAGATTATCGGACAGATACGCAGTATTTT. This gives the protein CASSSLLDYRTDTQYF.

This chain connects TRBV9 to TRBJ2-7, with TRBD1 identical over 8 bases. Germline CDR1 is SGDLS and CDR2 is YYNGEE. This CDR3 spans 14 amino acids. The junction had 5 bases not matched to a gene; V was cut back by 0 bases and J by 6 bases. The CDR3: CASSVGQGPSEQYF. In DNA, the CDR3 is TGTGCCAGCAGCGTAGGACAGGGGCCTTCCGAGCAGTACTTC.

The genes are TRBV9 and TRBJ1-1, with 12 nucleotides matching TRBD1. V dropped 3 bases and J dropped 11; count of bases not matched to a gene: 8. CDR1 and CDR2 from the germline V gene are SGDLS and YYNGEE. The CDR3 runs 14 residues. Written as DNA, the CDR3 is TGTGCCAGCAGCGCCCGGGACAGGGGGCTGGGGGCTTTCTTT. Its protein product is CASSARDRGLGAFF.

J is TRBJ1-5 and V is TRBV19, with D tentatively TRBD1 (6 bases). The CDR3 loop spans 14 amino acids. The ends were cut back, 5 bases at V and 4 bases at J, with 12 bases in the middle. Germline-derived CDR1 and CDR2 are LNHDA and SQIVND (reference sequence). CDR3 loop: CASSPGGLNQPQHF. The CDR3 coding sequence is TGTGCCAGTAGTCCGGGGGGCCTTAATCAGCCCCAGCATTTT.

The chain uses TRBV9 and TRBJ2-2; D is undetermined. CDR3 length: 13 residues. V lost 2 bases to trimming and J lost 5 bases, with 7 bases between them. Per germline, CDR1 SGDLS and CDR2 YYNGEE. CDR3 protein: CASSVWGTGELFF. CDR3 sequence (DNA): TGTGCCAGCAGCGTCTGGGGAACCGGGGAGCTGTTTTTT. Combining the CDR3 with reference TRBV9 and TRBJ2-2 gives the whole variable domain DSGVTQTPKHLITATGQRVTLRCSPRSGDLSVYWYQQSLDQGLQFLIQYYNGEERAKGNILERFSAQQFPDLHSELNLSSLELGDSALYFCASSVWGTGELFFGEGSRLTVL.

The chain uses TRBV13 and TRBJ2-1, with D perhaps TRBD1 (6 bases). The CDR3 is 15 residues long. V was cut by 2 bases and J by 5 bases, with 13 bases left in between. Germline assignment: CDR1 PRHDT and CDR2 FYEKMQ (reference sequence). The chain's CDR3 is CASSLLQGSDNEQFF. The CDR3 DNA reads TGTGCCAGCAGCTTATTACAGGGATCCGACAATGAGCAGTTCTTC.

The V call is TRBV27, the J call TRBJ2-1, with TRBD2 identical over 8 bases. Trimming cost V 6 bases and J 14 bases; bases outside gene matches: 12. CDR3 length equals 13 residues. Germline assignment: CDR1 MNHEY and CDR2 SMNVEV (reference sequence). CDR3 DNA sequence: TGTGCCAGCAGGACCCTAGGGGGTAGCGGGGAGTTCTTC. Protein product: CASRTLGGSGEFF.

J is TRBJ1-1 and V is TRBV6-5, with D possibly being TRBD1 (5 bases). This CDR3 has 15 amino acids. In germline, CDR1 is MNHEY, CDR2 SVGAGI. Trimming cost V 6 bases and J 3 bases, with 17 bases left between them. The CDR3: CASRFMGGSDTEAFF. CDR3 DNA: TGTGCCAGCAGATTCATGGGGGGTAGTGACACTGAAGCTTTCTTT.

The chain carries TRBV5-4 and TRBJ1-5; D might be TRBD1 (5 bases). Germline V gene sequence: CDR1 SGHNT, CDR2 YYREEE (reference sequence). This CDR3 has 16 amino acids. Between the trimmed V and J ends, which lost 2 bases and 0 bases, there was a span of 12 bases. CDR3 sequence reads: CASSFGGLYSNQPQHF. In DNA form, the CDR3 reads TGTGCCAGCAGCTTCGGGGGACTCTATAGCAATCAGCCCCAGCATTTT.